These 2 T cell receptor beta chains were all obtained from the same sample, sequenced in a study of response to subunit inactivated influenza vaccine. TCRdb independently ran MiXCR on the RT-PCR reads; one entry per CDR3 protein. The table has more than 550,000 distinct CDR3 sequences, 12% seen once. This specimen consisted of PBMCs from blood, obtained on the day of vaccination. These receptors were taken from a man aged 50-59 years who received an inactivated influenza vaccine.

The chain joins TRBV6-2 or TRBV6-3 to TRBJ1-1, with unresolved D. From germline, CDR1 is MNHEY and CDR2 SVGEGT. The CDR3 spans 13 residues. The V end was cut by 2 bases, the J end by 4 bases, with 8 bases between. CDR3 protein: CASSYTWATEAFF. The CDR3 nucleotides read TGTGCCAGCAGTTACACTTGGGCCACTGAAGCTTTCTTT.

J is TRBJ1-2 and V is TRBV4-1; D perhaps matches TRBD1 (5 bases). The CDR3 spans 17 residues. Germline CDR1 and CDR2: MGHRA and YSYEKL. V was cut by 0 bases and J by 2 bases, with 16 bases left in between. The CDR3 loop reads CASSQEYLGGRNYGYTF. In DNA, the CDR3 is TGCGCCAGCAGCCAAGAATATCTCGGGGGAAGAAACTATGGCTACACCTTC.